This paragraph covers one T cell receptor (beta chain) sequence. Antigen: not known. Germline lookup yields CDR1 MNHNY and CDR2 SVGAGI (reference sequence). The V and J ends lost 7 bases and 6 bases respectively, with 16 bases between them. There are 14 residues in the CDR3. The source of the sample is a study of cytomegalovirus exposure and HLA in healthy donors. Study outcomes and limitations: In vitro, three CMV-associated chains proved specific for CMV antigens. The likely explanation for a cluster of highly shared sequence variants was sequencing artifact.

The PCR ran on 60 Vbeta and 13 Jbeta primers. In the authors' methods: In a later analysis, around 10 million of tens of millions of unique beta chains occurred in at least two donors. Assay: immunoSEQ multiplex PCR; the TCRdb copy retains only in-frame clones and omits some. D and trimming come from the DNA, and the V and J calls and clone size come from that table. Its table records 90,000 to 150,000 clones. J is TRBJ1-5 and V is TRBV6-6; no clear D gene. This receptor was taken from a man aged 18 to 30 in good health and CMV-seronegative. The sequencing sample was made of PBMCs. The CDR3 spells CASTPSSGSQPQHF. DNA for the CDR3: TGTGCCAGCACCCCCTCATCCGGGAGTCAGCCCCAGCATTTT.